Following are 17 T cell receptor beta chains from one sample sequenced in a study of T cells after yellow fever vaccination. In TCRdb, the 5' RACE reads were re-called with MiXCR into one record per CDR3 protein. The sample holds about 500,000 distinct CDR3 sequences, less than 20% seen once. The sample in question was PBMCs, obtained less than 6 days after the first yellow fever vaccination. The receptors stem from a man between 18 and 35 years old who received the YFV17D yellow fever vaccine.

The genes are TRBV6-1 and TRBJ2-3; D not certain. There are 14 residues in the CDR3. Trimming shortened V by 3 bases and J by 9 bases, and 16 bases separated the two germline ends. CDR1 is MNHNS, CDR2 SASEGT, per germline. The CDR3 sequence: CASSDDQSPGTQYF. CDR3 bases: TGTGCCAGCAGTGATGACCAGTCTCCCGGGACGCAGTATTTT.

This rearrangement joins TRBV20-1 to TRBJ2-4; D is ambiguous. Germline-derived CDR1 and CDR2 are DFQATT and SNEGSKA (reference sequence). CDR3 length: 16 amino acids. V was shortened by 0 bases and J by 0 bases, with 12 bases between the two germline ends. Here the CDR3 reads CSARDRFLLAKNIQYF. The CDR3 DNA sequence: TGCAGTGCTAGAGATCGGTTTCTGTTAGCCAAAAACATTCAGTACTTC.

This clonotype was seen a few times. The chain joins TRBV5-6 to TRBJ1-5, with a weak D call TRBD1 (6 bases). Germline V gives CDR1 SGHDT, CDR2 YYEEEE. The CDR3 consists of 15 residues. V was cut by 0 bases and J by 4 bases, with 11 bases left in between. CDR3 in amino acids: CASSLGATGNQPQHF. The CDR3 region has the DNA TGTGCCAGCAGCTTGGGGGCTACAGGGAATCAGCCCCAGCATTTT.

The chain links TRBV4-1 to TRBJ1-6; 10 nucleotides align to TRBD1. The CDR3 loop spans 17 amino acids. Germline CDR1 is MGHRA and CDR2 is YSYEKL. The V gene end was trimmed by 0 bases and the J gene end by 7 bases; junction bases not matched to a gene: 6. In DNA, the CDR3 is TGCGCCAGCAGCCAAGAAGGTCCGGGACAGGGGAATTCACCCCTCCACTTT. This gives the protein CASSQEGPGQGNSPLHF.

This clonotype was recorded a few times. The chain joins TRBV5-5 to TRBJ1-4; 9 bases align to TRBD1. Germline CDR1 is SGHKS and CDR2 is YYEKEE (reference sequence). The CDR3 covers 16 residues. Trimming cost V 4 bases and J 0 bases; bases outside gene matches: 4. The CDR3 here is CASSPDRGATNEKLFF. DNA for the CDR3: TGTGCCAGCAGCCCGGACAGGGGCGCAACTAATGAAAAACTGTTTTTT.

V usage is TRBV14 and J usage is TRBJ2-1; D gene uncertain. The CDR3 has 11 amino acids. With 4 bases removed from V and 10 bases from J, the gap between germline ends came to 8 bases. The germline gives CDR1 SGHDN, CDR2 FVKESK. In DNA form, the CDR3 reads TGTGCCAGCAGCCGGAGTTACGAGCAGTTCTTC. Encoded protein: CASSRSYEQFF.

This chain links TRBV5-1 with TRBJ2-5, with D unclear. CDR1 is SGHRS, CDR2 YFSETQ, per germline. The germline V and J ends were trimmed by 0 bases and 7 bases, with 16 bases remaining between them. CDR3 length: 15 residues. This CDR3 reads CASSLETPPGWTQYF. As DNA, the CDR3 is TGCGCCAGCAGCTTGGAGACTCCGCCCGGGTGGACCCAGTACTTC. The variable domain in full, completed from reference TRBV5-1 and TRBJ2-5, reads KAGVTQTPRYLIKTRGQQVTLSCSPISGHRSVSWYQQTPGQGLQFLFEYFSETQRNKGNFPGRFSGRQFSNSRSEMNVSTLELGDSALYLCASSLETPPGWTQYFGPGTRLLVL.

This clonotype was observed a few times. J is TRBJ1-2 and V is TRBV12-3 or TRBV12-4, with D maybe TRBD1 (6 bases). The CDR3 contains 13 residues. With 6 bases removed from V and 2 bases from J, the gap between germline ends came to 10 bases. The CDR3 region is CASRDSQNYGYTF. The DNA for the CDR3 is TGTGCCAGCAGGGACAGCCAGAACTATGGCTACACCTTC.

V and J are TRBV6-5 and TRBJ1-2; D ambiguous. Per germline, CDR1 MNHEY and CDR2 SVGAGI. The CDR3 loop spans 15 amino acids. V dropped 0 bases and J dropped 7 bases, with 15 bases sitting between them. Written as DNA, the CDR3 is TGTGCCAGCAGTTACTCGGTGAATGGGGTCCTTGGCTACACCTTC. Protein sequence: CASSYSVNGVLGYTF.

In this sample, this clonotype turned up a few times. The gene calls are TRBV19 and TRBJ1-1; no reliable D call. V was pared by 3 bases and J by 0 bases, with 8 bases between. The V gene's germline CDR1 is LNHDA and CDR2 SQIVND (reference sequence). The CDR3 runs to 14 residues. As DNA, the CDR3 is TGTGCCAGTAGTATTCAGGTGGTGAACACTGAAGCTTTCTTT. Encoded protein: CASSIQVVNTEAFF.

This clonotype was seen a few times. The chain has TRBV5-1 and TRBJ1-1, with D perhaps TRBD1 (5 bases). The CDR3 totals 15 residues. The germline V gene has CDR1 SGHRS and CDR2 YFSETQ. Trimming removed 1 base at V and 1 base at J, with 11 bases between. This CDR3 reads CASSLKGPPNTEAFF. The CDR3 DNA is TGCGCCAGCAGCTTGAAGGGACCGCCGAACACTGAAGCTTTCTTT.

This clonotype was counted at least ten times. The V call is TRBV30, the J call TRBJ2-1; D is ambiguous. Germline CDR1 GTSNPN, CDR2 SVGIG (reference sequence). CDR3 size: 13 residues. V was trimmed by 4 bases and J by 7 bases, leaving 14 bases between them. In DNA form, the CDR3 reads TGTGCCTGGACACGGAATATTCAAAATGAGCAGTTCTTC. It translates to CAWTRNIQNEQFF.

This clonotype was detected only a few times. The gene calls are TRBV7-9 and TRBJ2-1, with 7 bases aligning to TRBD1. CDR3 length: 17 amino acids. Germline V gene data show CDR1 as SEHNR and CDR2 as FQNEAQ (reference sequence). J lost 8 bases, V lost 5 bases, and 18 bases had no gene match. The CDR3 bases are TGTGCCAGCAGCCACAACAGGGGTTTGGGGGTGTCGCATGAGCAGTTCTTC. This translates into CASSHNRGLGVSHEQFF. The variable domain in full, completed from reference TRBV7-9 and TRBJ2-1, reads DTGVSQNPRHKITKRGQNVTFRCDPISEHNRLYWYRQTLGQGPEFLTYFQNEAQLEKSRLLSDRFSAERPKGSFSTLEIQRTEQGDSAMYLCASSHNRGLGVSHEQFFGPGTRLTVL.

V is TRBV11-1 and J is TRBJ2-5; D possibly uses TRBD1 or TRBD2 (5 bases each). The length of the CDR3 is 20 residues. V lost 4 bases and J lost 2, with 29 bases in between. The germline gives CDR1 SGHAT, CDR2 FQDESV (reference sequence). The CDR3 DNA reads TGTGCCAGCAGCTGGTGGGGACCCCGCCGCTTGAACACCGAACAAGAGACCCAGTACTTC. Translated, it gives CASSWWGPRRLNTEQETQYF.

The rearrangement joins TRBV1 to TRBJ1-1; no check of the table's D call, TRBD1, against the DNA was made. TRBV1 constitutes a pseudogene. The CDR3 is 14 residues long. The CDR3 DNA reads TGCACCAGCAGTCCAGGGGGCGCCGACACTGAAGCTTTCTTT. Its translation: CTSSPGGADTEAFF.

This clonotype was seen only a few times. V and J are TRBV4-1 and TRBJ1-2, with D tentatively TRBD1 (5 bases). The CDR3 contains 15 residues. Trimming removed 5 bases at V and 1 base at J, with 14 bases between. Germline V gene lookup returns CDR1 MGHRA and CDR2 YSYEKL. The CDR3 DNA reads as TGCGCCAGCAGCGAAGGGGCGGGACTTAACTATGGCTACACCTTC. Amino acid sequence: CASSEGAGLNYGYTF.

This clonotype has a handful of counts. The chain couples TRBV18 to TRBJ2-1; no reliable D call. The CDR3 totals 15 residues. The germline V gene encodes CDR1 KGHSH and CDR2 LQKENI. With 3 bases removed from V and 2 bases from J, the gap between germline ends came to 11 bases. CDR3 protein: CASSPPWVTYNEQFF. The CDR3 nucleotides are TGTGCCAGCTCACCCCCTTGGGTGACCTACAATGAGCAGTTCTTC.